This T cell receptor beta chain was retrieved from a study of CD8+CD57+ T cells in acquired aplastic anemia. About the research overall: CD4+ and CD8+ cells, once sorted, gave DNA averaging approximately 3 ug.

Genomic DNA served as template for TCR beta VDJ and CDR3 profiling. A single record per CDR3 protein comes from TCRdb applying MiXCR to the reads. The data hold about 400,000 distinct CDR3 sequences, with roughly 68% observed a single time. As to this clonotype: What it binds is unknown.

The CDR3 consists of 17 residues. Between the trimmed V and J ends, which lost 0 bases and 17 bases, there was a span of 28 bases. CDR1 is LNHDA and CDR2 is SQIVND in the germline V gene (reference sequence). Study-wide results and caveats: Between patients and controls, around 31 CD8+ CDR3 sequences were found in common.

This receptor was obtained from a human donor in good health, serving as a control. This rearrangement joins TRBV19 to TRBJ2-2, with D perhaps being TRBD1 or TRBD2 (6 bases each). Sequencing was performed on sorted CD4+, CD8+, or CD8+CD57+ T cells (not recorded which) from PBMCs. This chain's CDR3 is CASSIDRETGRYEQYFF. As DNA, the CDR3 is TGTGCCAGTAGTATAGATCGGGAGACAGGCCGCTACGAGCAGTACTTTTTT.